Shown below are 20 T cell receptor beta chains from a single sample sequenced in a study of cytomegalovirus exposure and HLA in healthy donors. The PCR employed 60 Vbeta primers together with 13 Jbeta primers. Using immunoSEQ multiplex PCR, the repertoire was profiled, and TCRdb retains in-frame clones only, with some absent. The sample holds approximately 220,000 clones; 80% to 85% are singletons and the top ten take approximately 0.71%. Sequencing used PBMCs. These receptors were collected from a boy younger than 10 in good health and CMV-seronegative.

CDR3 nucleotides: TGTGCCAGCCGTAACAGGAGAACTTTCTTT. The encoded protein is CASRNRRTFF. The chain has TRBV28 and TRBJ1-1, with D perhaps TRBD1 (5 bases). CDR1 is MDHEN and CDR2 is SYDVKM in the germline V gene. This CDR3 is 10 amino acids long. Trimming took 8 bases from V and 12 from J, leaving 13 bases between them.

The rearrangement uses TRBV5-6 and TRBJ1-2; 7 bases fit TRBD1. Unmatched junction bases numbered 12, after V lost 0 bases and J lost 7 bases. The CDR3 covers 16 residues. Germline CDR1 is SGHDT and CDR2 is YYEEEE. CDR3 region: CASSLASSTGVTGYTF. The CDR3 region has the DNA TGTGCCAGCAGCTTGGCCTCTTCAACAGGGGTTACTGGCTACACCTTC.

This clone appeared once. The rearrangement links TRBV6-4 to TRBJ2-7, with 11 bases matching TRBD1. Germline lookup yields CDR1 MRHNA and CDR2 SNTAGT. V trimming: 2 bases; J trimming: 4 bases; junction bases outside the gene matches: 10. This CDR3 region has 17 residues. CDR3 nucleotide sequence: TGTGCCAGCAGTGACCTCGTCCGGACAGGGGGCGATTACGAGCAGTACTTC. This encodes CASSDLVRTGGDYEQYF.

This clone has a single count. CDR3 sequence: CASSIGGSRYGYTF. CDR3 DNA sequence: TGTGCCAGTAGTATTGGGGGCAGTCGCTATGGCTACACCTTC. This chain connects TRBV19 to TRBJ1-2, with D tentatively TRBD1 (6 bases). Germline CDR1 reads LNHDA; CDR2 reads SQIVND (reference sequence). Trimming stripped 3 bases from V and 4 bases from J, with 12 bases between. CDR3 length: 14 residues.

V is TRBV4-2 and J is TRBJ2-7; TRBD1 matches at 7 bases. V was clipped by 0 bases and J by 1 base; unmatched bases: 3. CDR3 length: 15 amino acids. CDR1 is LGHNA and CDR2 is YNFKEQ in the germline V gene. The CDR3 nucleotides are TGTGCCAGCAGCCAAGACAGGGGGAGATCCTACGAGCAGTACTTC. This translates into CASSQDRGRSYEQYF.

The rearrangement joins TRBV9 to TRBJ2-5, with 10 bases fitting TRBD1. The J segment lost 5 bases and the V segment lost 2 bases, leaving 6 bases of the junction unmatched. The CDR3 is 15 amino acids. Germline V gene lookup returns CDR1 SGDLS and CDR2 YYNGEE. CDR3 sequence (DNA): TGTGCCAGCAGCGTGGGGACAGGGGCGGGGGAGACCCAGTACTTC. It yields the protein CASSVGTGAGETQYF.

This chain uses TRBV27 with TRBJ1-1; no firm D call. V gave up 0 bases and J gave up 0 bases, with 5 bases separating them. The CDR3 covers 14 residues. Germline CDR1 and CDR2: MNHEY and SMNVEV (reference sequence). This chain's CDR3 is CASSLSSLNTEAFF. The DNA of the CDR3 is TGTGCCAGCAGTTTATCATCATTGAACACTGAAGCTTTCTTT.

This chain links TRBV29-1 with TRBJ2-3; 14 bases match TRBD2. Germline V gene sequence: CDR1 SQVTM, CDR2 ANQGSEA. With 4 bases clipped from V and 2 bases from J, the junction kept 17 bases outside the gene matches. The CDR3 has 20 amino acids. The CDR3 is CSVGFPGLAGATAHTDTQYF. The CDR3, as DNA: TGCAGCGTTGGTTTCCCGGGACTAGCGGGAGCGACCGCCCACACAGATACGCAGTATTTT.

The chain combines TRBV6-4 with TRBJ2-1; weak D call: TRBD2 (6 bases). This CDR3 has 14 residues. Germline loops: CDR1 MRHNA, CDR2 SNTAGT. Trimming cost V 5 bases and J 9 bases, with 17 bases left between them. The CDR3 reads CASSPGLTASEQFF. CDR3 nucleotides: TGTGCCAGCAGTCCGGGACTGACCGCCAGTGAGCAGTTCTTC.

The chain uses TRBV19 and TRBJ2-1; a possible D gene is TRBD1 (5 bases). V was shortened by 9 bases and J by 5 bases, with 17 bases between the two germline ends. Germline V gives CDR1 LNHDA, CDR2 SQIVND (reference sequence). The CDR3 is 14 residues long. The CDR3: CASGKGVRDNEQFF. CDR3 coding DNA: TGTGCCAGCGGAAAAGGGGTAAGAGACAATGAGCAGTTCTTC. Filled out from reference TRBV19 and TRBJ2-1, the complete variable domain reads DGGITQSPKYLFRKEGQNVTLSCEQNLNHDAMYWYRQDPGQGLRLIYYSQIVNDFQKGDIAEGYSVSREKKESFPLTVTSAQKNPTAFYLCASGKGVRDNEQFFGPGTRLTVL.

In its sample, this clone was seen once. The rearrangement links TRBV7-2 to TRBJ2-1, with 13 nucleotides matching TRBD2. CDR3 length: 15 amino acids. V dropped 3 bases and J dropped 8; count of bases not matched to a gene: 4. Germline V gene lookup returns CDR1 SGHTA and CDR2 FQGNSA. DNA for the CDR3: TGTGCCAGCAGCTTGGGACTAGCGGGACCGGATGAGCAGTTCTTC. Protein product: CASSLGLAGPDEQFF.

The chain employs TRBV5-1 and TRBJ1-1; 8 bases are shared with TRBD1. Looked up from germline, CDR1 is SGHRS and CDR2 is YFSETQ. CDR3 size: 13 residues. V lost 6 bases and J lost 3; bases outside the gene matches: 4. CDR3 protein: CASISDRDTEAFF. In DNA, the CDR3 is TGCGCCAGCATTTCGGACAGGGACACTGAAGCTTTCTTT.

This rearrangement joins TRBV11-2 to TRBJ2-5; D gene uncertain. V was cut by 4 bases and J by 7 bases, with 7 bases left in between. The germline gives CDR1 SGHAT, CDR2 FQNNGV. The CDR3 contains 11 residues. The CDR3 sequence: CASSSLLTQYF. CDR3 nucleotides: TGTGCCAGCAGCTCGTTACTGACCCAGTACTTC.

Here the CDR3 DNA reads TGCGCCAGCAGCTTGGCCCCAAGAGTCCCTGAGCAGTTCTTC. Translating it yields CASSLAPRVPEQFF. The chain joins TRBV5-1 to TRBJ2-1; D unclear. CDR1 and CDR2 from the germline V gene are SGHRS and YFSETQ. The CDR3 contains 14 residues. V lost 0 bases and J 9 bases, leaving 13 bases between the germline ends.

This rearrangement joins TRBV19 to TRBJ1-2; D is undetermined. CDR3 size: 12 residues. Germline lookup yields CDR1 LNHDA and CDR2 SQIVND (reference sequence). Deletions cut 0 bases from V and 7 bases from J, with 6 bases between. The CDR3 loop is CASSIEGSGYTF. Here the CDR3 DNA reads TGTGCCAGTAGTATAGAAGGGAGTGGCTACACCTTC.

The chain links TRBV29-1 to TRBJ1-2, with TRBD1 matching over 10 bases. Germline lookup yields CDR1 SQVTM and CDR2 ANQGSEA. Losses at the gene ends were 1 base for V and 5 bases for J; bases not matched to a gene: 13. The CDR3 is made up of 17 amino acids. The CDR3 loop reads CSVEGWDRGHGGYGYTF. The CDR3 DNA is TGCAGCGTTGAAGGGTGGGACAGGGGCCATGGAGGGTATGGCTACACCTTC.

This chain links TRBV4-1 with TRBJ2-3, with 12 nucleotides matching TRBD2. The junction had 12 bases not matched to a gene; V was cut back by 0 bases and J by 5 bases. The CDR3 length is 19 residues. From germline, CDR1 is MGHRA and CDR2 YSYEKL. This chain's CDR3 is CASSQDAYRLAGVVDTQYF. The CDR3 DNA reads as TGCGCCAGCAGCCAAGACGCTTACCGACTAGCGGGAGTGGTAGATACGCAGTATTTT.

The chain carries TRBV20-1 and TRBJ1-1; 7 bases align to TRBD1. The CDR3 covers 11 residues. J was trimmed by 6 bases and V by 5 bases; bases with no gene match: 3. CDR1 DFQATT and CDR2 SNEGSKA come from the germline V gene (reference sequence). The CDR3 DNA follows: TGCAGTGCTGAGGGGGCGGCTGAAGCTTTCTTT. Its translation: CSAEGAAEAFF.

V is TRBV7-6 and J is TRBJ2-1; 8 nucleotides agree with TRBD2. The CDR3 consists of 15 residues. V gave up 2 bases and J gave up 7 bases; unmatched junction bases: 7. Germline V CDR1 and CDR2: SGHVS, FNYEAQ. In nucleotides, the CDR3 is TGTGCCAGCAGCTTATACTCGGGAGGGGGGAATGAGCAGTTCTTC. Its translation is CASSLYSGGGNEQFF.

This clone came up once. The chain couples TRBV6-5 to TRBJ1-2; 8 bases are shared with TRBD1. This CDR3 is built from 14 residues. The germline gives CDR1 MNHEY, CDR2 SVGAGI. V gave up 6 bases and J gave up 4 bases; unmatched junction bases: 7. Here the CDR3 reads CASRPTGVGYGYTF. CDR3 DNA sequence: TGTGCCAGCAGACCGACAGGGGTGGGCTATGGCTACACCTTC.